This note documents a single TCR beta chain sequence. The data are from a study of cytomegalovirus exposure and HLA in healthy donors. The CDR3 covers 12 residues. V lost 5 bases, J lost 8 bases, and 10 bases lay in between. CDR1 and CDR2 from the germline V gene are MDHEN and SYDVKM. 60 Vbeta and 13 Jbeta primers were used in PCR. Sequencing used immunoSEQ multiplex PCR; TCRdb keeps in-frame clones, though not all of them. The data show fewer than 150,000 clones, over 15% seen once. V gene TRBV28 combines with J gene TRBJ1-3, with D hard to call. Sequencing was done on a sample of PBMCs. The source of this sequence is a woman younger than 30 in good health and CMV-seronegative. Here the CDR3 DNA reads TGTGCCAGCAGTCCCCCCGTATACACCATATATTTT. Protein: CASSPPVYTIYF.